This T cell receptor (beta chain) originates from a study of cytomegalovirus exposure and HLA in healthy donors. The PCR was carried out with 60 Vbeta primers and 13 Jbeta primers. The data were produced by immunoSEQ multiplex PCR, yet TCRdb's version contains in-frame clones alone and is incomplete. The sample yields roughly 120,000 clones, about 80% seen once. This CDR3 spans 15 amino acids. The germline V gene encodes CDR1 SGHTA and CDR2 FQGTGA. The ends lost 2 bases at V and 2 bases at J; junction bases unmatched: 6. The chain uses TRBV7-3 and TRBJ2-7; 7 nucleotides agree with TRBD1. This TCR was sampled from a human donor in good health. The material sequenced was PBMCs. This chain's CDR3 is CASSLGGQTTYEQYF. In DNA form, the CDR3 reads TGTGCCAGCAGCTTAGGGGGACAGACAACCTACGAGCAGTACTTC.